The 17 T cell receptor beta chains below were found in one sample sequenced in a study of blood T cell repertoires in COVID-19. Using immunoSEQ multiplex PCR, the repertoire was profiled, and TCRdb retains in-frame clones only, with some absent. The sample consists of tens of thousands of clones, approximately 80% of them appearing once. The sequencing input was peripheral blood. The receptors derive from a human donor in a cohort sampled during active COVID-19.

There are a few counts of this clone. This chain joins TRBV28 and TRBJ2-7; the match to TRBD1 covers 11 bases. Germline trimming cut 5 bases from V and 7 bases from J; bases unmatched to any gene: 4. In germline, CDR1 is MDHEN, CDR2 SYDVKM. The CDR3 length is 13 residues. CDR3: CASSGTGGFEQYF. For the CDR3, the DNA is TGTGCCAGCAGTGGGACAGGGGGTTTTGAGCAGTACTTC.

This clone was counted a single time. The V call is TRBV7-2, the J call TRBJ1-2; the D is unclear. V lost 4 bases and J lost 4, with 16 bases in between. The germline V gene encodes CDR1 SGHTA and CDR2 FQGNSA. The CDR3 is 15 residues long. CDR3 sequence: CASSSLSGASYGYTF. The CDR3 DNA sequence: TGTGCCAGCAGCTCACTCTCAGGCGCGAGCTATGGCTACACCTTC.

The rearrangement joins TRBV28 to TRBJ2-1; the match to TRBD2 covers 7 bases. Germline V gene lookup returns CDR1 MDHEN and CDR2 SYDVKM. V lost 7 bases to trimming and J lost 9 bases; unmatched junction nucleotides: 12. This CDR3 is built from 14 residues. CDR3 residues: CASTPPPGRGEQFF. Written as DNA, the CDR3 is TGTGCCAGCACCCCCCCGCCGGGGAGGGGTGAGCAGTTCTTC.

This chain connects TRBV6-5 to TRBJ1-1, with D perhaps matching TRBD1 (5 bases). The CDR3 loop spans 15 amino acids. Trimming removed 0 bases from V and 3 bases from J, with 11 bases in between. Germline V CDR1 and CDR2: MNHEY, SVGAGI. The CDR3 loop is CASSYSIQGDTEAFF. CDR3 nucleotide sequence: TGTGCCAGCAGTTACTCGATCCAGGGCGACACTGAAGCTTTCTTT.

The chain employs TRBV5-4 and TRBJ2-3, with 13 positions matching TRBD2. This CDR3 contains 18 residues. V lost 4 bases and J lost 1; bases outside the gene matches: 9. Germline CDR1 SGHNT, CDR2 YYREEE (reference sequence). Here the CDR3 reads CASSQNKGLAGGTDTQYF. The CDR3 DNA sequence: TGTGCCAGCAGCCAAAACAAAGGACTAGCGGGAGGCACAGATACGCAGTATTTT.

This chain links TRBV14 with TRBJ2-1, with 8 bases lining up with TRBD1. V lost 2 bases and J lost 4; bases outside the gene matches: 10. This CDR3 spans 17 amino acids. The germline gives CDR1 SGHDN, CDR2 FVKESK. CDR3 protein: CASSQQTGVVGYNEQFF. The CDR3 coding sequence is TGTGCCAGCAGCCAACAGACAGGGGTGGTGGGGTACAATGAGCAGTTCTTC.

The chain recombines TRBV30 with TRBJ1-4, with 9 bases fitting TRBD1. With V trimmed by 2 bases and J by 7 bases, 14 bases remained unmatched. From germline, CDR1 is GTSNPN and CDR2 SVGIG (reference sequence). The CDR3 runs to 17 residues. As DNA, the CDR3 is TGTGCCTGGAGTAGGAACCTTTTACAGGGGGCCGGTGAAAAACTGTTTTTT. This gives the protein CAWSRNLLQGAGEKLFF.

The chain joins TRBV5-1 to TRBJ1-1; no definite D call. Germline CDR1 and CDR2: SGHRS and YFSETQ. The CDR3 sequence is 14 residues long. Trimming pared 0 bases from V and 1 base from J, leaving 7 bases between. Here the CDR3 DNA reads TGCGCCAGCAGCTTGGGACACGGGAACACTGAAGCTTTCTTT. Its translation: CASSLGHGNTEAFF.

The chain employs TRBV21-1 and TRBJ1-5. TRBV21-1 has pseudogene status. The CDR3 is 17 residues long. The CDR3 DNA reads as TGTGCCAGCAGCAGTAAAGAAGCCCCTCGGAGCAATCAGCCCCAGCATTTT. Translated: CASSSKEAPRSNQPQHF.

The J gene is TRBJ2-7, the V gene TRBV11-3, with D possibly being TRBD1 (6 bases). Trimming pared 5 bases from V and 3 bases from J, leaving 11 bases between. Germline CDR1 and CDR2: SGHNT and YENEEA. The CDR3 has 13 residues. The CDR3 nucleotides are TGTGCCAGCAGCCGCTACAGGGACTACGAGCAGTACGTC. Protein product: CASSRYRDYEQYV.

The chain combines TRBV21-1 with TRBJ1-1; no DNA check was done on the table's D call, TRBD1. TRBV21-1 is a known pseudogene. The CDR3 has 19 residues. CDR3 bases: TGTGCCAGCAGCAACGGGACAGGGGCGGGAGCTTTTATTAACACTGAAGCTTTCTTT. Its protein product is CASSNGTGAGAFINTEAFF.

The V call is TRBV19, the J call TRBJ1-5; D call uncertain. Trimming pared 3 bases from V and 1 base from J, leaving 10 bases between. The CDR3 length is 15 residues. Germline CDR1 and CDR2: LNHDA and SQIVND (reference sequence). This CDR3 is CASSMRKESNQPQHF. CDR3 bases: TGTGCCAGTAGTATGCGGAAAGAGAGCAATCAGCCCCAGCATTTT.

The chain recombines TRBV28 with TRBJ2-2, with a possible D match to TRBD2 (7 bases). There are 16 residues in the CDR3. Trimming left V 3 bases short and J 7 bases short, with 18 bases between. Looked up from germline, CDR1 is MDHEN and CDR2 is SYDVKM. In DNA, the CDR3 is TGTGCCAGCAGTTTGATAGGGGGGGCGGTCTTCGGGGAGCTGTTTTTT. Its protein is CASSLIGGAVFGELFF.

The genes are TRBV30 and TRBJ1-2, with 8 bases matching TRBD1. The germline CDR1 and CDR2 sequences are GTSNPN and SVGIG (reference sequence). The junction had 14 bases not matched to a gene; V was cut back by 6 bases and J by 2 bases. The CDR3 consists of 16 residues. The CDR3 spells CACIRDRPSFNYGYTF. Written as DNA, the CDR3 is TGTGCCTGCATCAGGGACAGGCCTTCCTTCAACTATGGCTACACCTTC.

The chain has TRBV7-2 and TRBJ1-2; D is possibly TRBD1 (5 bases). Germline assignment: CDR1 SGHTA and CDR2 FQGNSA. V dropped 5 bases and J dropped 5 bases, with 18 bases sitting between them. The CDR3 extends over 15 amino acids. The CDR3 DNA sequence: TGTGCCAGCAGCCCCGGTGCAGGGTCAGGGTATGGCTACACCTTC. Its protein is CASSPGAGSGYGYTF.

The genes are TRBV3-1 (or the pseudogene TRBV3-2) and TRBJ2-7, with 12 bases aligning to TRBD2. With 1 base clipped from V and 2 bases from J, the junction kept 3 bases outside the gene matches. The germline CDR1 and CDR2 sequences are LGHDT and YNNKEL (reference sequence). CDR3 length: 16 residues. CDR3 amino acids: CASSQALAGGTYEQYF. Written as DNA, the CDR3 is TGTGCCAGCAGCCAAGCTCTAGCGGGGGGGACCTACGAGCAGTACTTC.

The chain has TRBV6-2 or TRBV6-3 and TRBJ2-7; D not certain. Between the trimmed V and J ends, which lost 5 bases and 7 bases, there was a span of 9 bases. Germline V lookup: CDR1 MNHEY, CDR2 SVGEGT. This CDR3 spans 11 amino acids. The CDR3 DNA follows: TGTGCCAGCAGTACGCCAGGAGAGCAGTACGTC. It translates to CASSTPGEQYV.